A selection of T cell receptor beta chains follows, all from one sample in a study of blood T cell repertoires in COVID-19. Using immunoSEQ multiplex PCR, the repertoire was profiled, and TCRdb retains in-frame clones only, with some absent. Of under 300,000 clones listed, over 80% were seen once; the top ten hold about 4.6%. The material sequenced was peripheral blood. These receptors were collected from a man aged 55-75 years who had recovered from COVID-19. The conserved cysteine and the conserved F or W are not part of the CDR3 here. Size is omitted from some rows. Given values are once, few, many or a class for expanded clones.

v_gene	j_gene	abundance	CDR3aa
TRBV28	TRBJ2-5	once	ASSASGGQETQY
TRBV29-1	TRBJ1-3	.	SVGYAGEGNTIY
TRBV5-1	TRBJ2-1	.	ASSLAAGGPNEQF
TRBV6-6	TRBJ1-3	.	ASAGTGAGNTIY
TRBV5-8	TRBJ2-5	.	ATSGLGGSGTQY
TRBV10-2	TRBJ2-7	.	ASRLSGPEGEQY
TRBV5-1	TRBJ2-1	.	ASSFGLAGYEQF
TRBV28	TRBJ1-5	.	ASSPRTGGTQPQH
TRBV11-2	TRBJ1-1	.	ASSLAVLAEAF
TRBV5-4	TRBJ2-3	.	ASSLEGASRRRDTQY
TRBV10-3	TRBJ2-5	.	AISSEASGSYQY
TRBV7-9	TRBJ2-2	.	ASSSSGNTGELF
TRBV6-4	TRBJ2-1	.	ASSADRGPYNEQF
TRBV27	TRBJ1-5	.	ASSSTGQGIDQPQH